This TCR beta chain was documented in a study of Ad26.COV2.S vaccination and SARS-CoV-2 variants (dated by TCRdb to the early 2020s). Regarding the complete study: Vaccine-arm donors came from COV1001, a multicentre, randomized, double-blind, placebo-controlled phase I-IIa trial of Ad26.COV2.S in healthy adults. The TCR-sequenced set comprised around 32 samples: around 20 Ad26.COV2.S vaccine recipients, 5 placebo recipients and 8 SARS-CoV-2 convalescent individuals. Throughout the experiments and outcome assessment, investigators stayed blinded to trial group allocation. Ad26.COV2.S was given intramuscularly at 5x10^10 or 1x10^11 viral particles, as a single shot or as two shots 56 days apart. TCRbeta repertoire sequencing served as the tool for gauging how specific and how broad the SARS-CoV-2-reactive T cell receptors were following Ad26.COV2.S vaccination. Trial participants were randomized into five groups of five: low-dose or high-dose Ad26.COV2.S given once or twice, or placebo on both occasions. Overall study results and their limits: Comparable non-spike TCR breadth was observed between vaccine and placebo recipients, consistent with only spike being contained in the vaccine. After vaccination, substantial breadth of spike-specific CD8+ and CD4+ T cell responses was reported. Compared with placebo recipients, Ad26.COV2.S recipients showed higher spike-specific TCR breadth (P = 0.0014). The study was not powered to compare responses between vaccine doses or regimens. According to the authors, total T cell responses may have been underestimated by the TCR breadth and depth analyses.

The immunoSEQ Assay was the method used to sequence TCRbeta CDR3 regions. After extraction, genomic DNA underwent amplification by bias-controlled multiplex PCR, followed by high-throughput sequencing. Per the authors' processing: To quantify the absolute abundance of every unique TCRbeta CDR3 region, sequences were collapsed and filtered. T cell fraction was estimated by normalizing TCRbeta template counts to usable DNA, which was measured by amplifying reference genes present in all nucleated cells. Repertoire TCRs were annotated as SARS-CoV-2-specific when V gene, CDR3 amino acid sequence and J gene were exactly matched to a known reactive TCR set. MIRA supplied the reference SARS-CoV-2 TCR set, which was filtered for enrichment in COVID-19-positive ImmuneCODE repertoires so that public or cross-reactive TCRs were removed. Using the MIRA antigens, annotated TCRs were further analysed by specific ORF or by position within an ORF. Depth was the summed frequency of annotated unique rearrangements, while breadth was defined as annotated unique rearrangements over total unique productive rearrangements. Two-sided Wilcoxon rank-sum tests were applied when comparing TCR breadth between groups. This immuneACCESS table, as held by TCRdb, lists in-frame sequences with V and J called but not all clones. Of the missing ones, under half trace to an unresolved V gene in checked studies; the others have no known cause. V and J calls and clone size are as listed in that table; D and trimming were resolved from the DNA. In this sample the table shows roughly 320,000 clones, 80% to 90% of which occur a single time. The top ten constitute about 3% of the sample.

Taken from the germline V gene (reference sequence), the CDR1 and CDR2 loops are LGHDT and YNNKEL. Unmatched junction bases come to 9, with V trimmed by 1 base and J by 5 bases. CDR3 length: 17 amino acids, cysteine to phenylalanine. Left in the record is the CDR3 DNA by itself, 51 bases read in frame from the first base. Reading the label with the study, this specimen's treatment or condition is: some 19 received Ad26.COV2.S at low or high dose, single or two shots; five or six received placebo; per-sample allocation not given. For vaccine and placebo recipients, the sequenced repertoires came from samples collected on day 63 after the first injection. In Cohort 1b, around 23 adults aged 18-55 years were enrolled at a single site in Boston, USA, between 29 July and 7 August 2020. As a vaccine, Ad26.COV2.S was a replication-incompetent adenovirus type 26 vector that expressed a prefusion-stabilized SARS-CoV-2 spike protein derived from the original Wuhan strain.

In the case of this clone: What antigen it recognizes has not been identified. Per-nucleotide qualities are absent, and no much larger clonotype sits a single base away.

The receptor's source is a person aged 18-60 years who received the Ad26.COV2.S COVID-19 vaccine or a placebo. The material sequenced was peripheral blood, taken in a trial of Ad26.COV2.S vaccine versus placebo. The rearranged chain carries TRBV3-1 (or the pseudogene TRBV3-2) and TRBJ2-3; TRBD2 matches 10 bases in the middle. The sequenced DNA is TGTGCCAGCAGCCAAGGACTAGCGGGTACCAGGGTAGATACGCAGTATTTT. The translation is CASSQGLAGTRVDTQYF.